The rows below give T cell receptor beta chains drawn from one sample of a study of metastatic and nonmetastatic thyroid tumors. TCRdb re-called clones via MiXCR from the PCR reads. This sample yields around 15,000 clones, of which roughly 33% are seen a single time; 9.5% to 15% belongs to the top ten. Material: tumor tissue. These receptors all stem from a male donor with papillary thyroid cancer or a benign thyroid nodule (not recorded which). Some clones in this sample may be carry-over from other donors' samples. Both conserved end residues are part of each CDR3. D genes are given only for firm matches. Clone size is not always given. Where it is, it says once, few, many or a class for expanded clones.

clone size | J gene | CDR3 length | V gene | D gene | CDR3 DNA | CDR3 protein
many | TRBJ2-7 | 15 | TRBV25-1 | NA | TGTGCCAGCAGTGAATGGAAGGTCGCCGGCCACGAGCAGTACTTC | CASSEWKVAGHEQYF
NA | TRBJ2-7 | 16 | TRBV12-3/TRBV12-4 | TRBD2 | TGTGCCAGCAGTTTAGTGGTCTCGCGGGGAGGGGACGAGCAGTACTTC | CASSLVVSRGGDEQYF
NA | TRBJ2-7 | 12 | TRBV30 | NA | TGTGCCTGGAGTCGGAGCTCCTACGAGCAGTACTTC | CAWSRSSYEQYF
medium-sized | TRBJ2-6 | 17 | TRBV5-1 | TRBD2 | TGCGCCAGCAGCTGGACTAGCGGGGGCTCTGGGGCCAACGTCCTGACTTTC | CASSWTSGGSGANVLTF
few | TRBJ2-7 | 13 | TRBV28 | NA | TGTGCCAGCACCCCGAGGGGCTCCTACGAGCAGTACTTC | CASTPRGSYEQYF
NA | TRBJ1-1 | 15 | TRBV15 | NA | TGTGCCACCAGCAGAGGCTCACAGGGAGGCACTGAAGCTTTCTTT | CATSRGSQGGTEAFF
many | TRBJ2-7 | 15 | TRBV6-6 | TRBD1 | TGTGCCAGCAGTTACTATAGCCAGGGGGCCTACGAGCAGTACTTC | CASSYYSQGAYEQYF
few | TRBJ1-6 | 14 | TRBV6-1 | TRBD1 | TGTGCCAGCAGTATGGGACAGTTTAATTCACCCCTCCACTTT | CASSMGQFNSPLHF
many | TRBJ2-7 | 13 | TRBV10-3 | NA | TGTGCCATCAGTTGGGACCGATCCTACGAGCAGTACTTC | CAISWDRSYEQYF
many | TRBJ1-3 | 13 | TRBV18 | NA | TGTGCCAGCTCACCGGACTCTGGAAACACCATATATTTT | CASSPDSGNTIYF
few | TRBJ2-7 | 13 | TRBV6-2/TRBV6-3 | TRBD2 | TGTGCCAGCAGTTATGGTAGCGGGAACGAGCAGTACTTC | CASSYGSGNEQYF
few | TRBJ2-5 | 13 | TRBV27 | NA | TGTGCCAGCAGCGGGACTCGCCAAGAGACCCAGTACTTC | CASSGTRQETQYF
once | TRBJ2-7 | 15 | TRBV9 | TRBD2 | TGTGCCAGCAGCGTCGGACTAGCGGGAGCCTACGAGCAGTACTTC | CASSVGLAGAYEQYF
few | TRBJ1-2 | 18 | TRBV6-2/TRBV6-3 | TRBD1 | TGTGCCAGCAGTTACAGGGCGGGACAGGGGAAATCTAACTATGGCTACACCTTC | CASSYRAGQGKSNYGYTF
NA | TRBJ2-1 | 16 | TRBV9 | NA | TGTGCCAGCAGCTCGGTAGCGGATCACTCCTACAATGAGCAGTTCTTC | CASSSVADHSYNEQFF
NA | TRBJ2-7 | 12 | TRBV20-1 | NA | TGCAGTGCTAAGCGGACAGACTACGAGCAGTACTTC | CSAKRTDYEQYF
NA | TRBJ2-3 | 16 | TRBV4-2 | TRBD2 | TGTGCCAGCAGCCAAGATGCAGCGGGAGGGCCAGATACGCAGTATTTT | CASSQDAAGGPDTQYF
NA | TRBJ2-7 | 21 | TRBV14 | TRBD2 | TGTGCCAGCAGCCAACTCTACAGCCCCGGACTAGCGGGAGCACGGGGGAAAGAGCAGTACTTC | CASSQLYSPGLAGARGKEQYF
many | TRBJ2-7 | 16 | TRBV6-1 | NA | TGTGCCAGCAGGCACCCTGCGGCCAAGGGGGAAGACGAGCAGTACTTC | CASRHPAAKGEDEQYF
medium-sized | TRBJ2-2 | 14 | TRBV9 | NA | TGTGCCAGCAGCGTAAACGTCAACACCGGGGAGCTGTTTTTT | CASSVNVNTGELFF
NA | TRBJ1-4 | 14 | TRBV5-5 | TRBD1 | TGTGCCAGCAGCCCGGGACAGGGAAGTGAAAAACTGTTTTTT | CASSPGQGSEKLFF
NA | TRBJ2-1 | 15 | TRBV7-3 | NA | TGTGCCAGCAGCCCACGAGGGGAACCCTACAATGAGCAGTTCTTC | CASSPRGEPYNEQFF
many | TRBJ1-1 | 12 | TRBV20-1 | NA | TGCAGTGCCTCCACCAAAGAGACTGAAGCTTTCTTT | CSASTKETEAFF
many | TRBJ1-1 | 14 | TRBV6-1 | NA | TGTGCCAGCAGTCCCGGGGCCTATCTGGCTGAAGCTTTCTTT | CASSPGAYLAEAFF
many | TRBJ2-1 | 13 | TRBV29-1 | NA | TGCAGCGTTGGGGGGAGTGCCGATGTTGAGCAGTTCTTC | CSVGGSADVEQFF
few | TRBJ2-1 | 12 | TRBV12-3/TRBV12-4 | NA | TGTGCCAGCAGTTTGGGGGTTTTTGAGCAGTTCTTC | CASSLGVFEQFF
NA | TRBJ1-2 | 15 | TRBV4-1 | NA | TGCGCCAGCAGCAAAGCGGTGCAGGGGTTCTATGGCTACTCCTTC | CASSKAVQGFYGYSF
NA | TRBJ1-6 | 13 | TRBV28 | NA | TGTGCCAGCCAAGGGCCAATAAAGTCACCCCTCCACTTT | CASQGPIKSPLHF
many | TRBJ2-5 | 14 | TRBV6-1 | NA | TGTGCCAGCAGCTCGCCGGGACTTCCGGAGACCCAGTACTTC | CASSSPGLPETQYF
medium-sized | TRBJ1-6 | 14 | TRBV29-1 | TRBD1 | TGCAGCCCCGAGGACAGGCCCTATAATTCACCCCTCCACTTT | CSPEDRPYNSPLHF
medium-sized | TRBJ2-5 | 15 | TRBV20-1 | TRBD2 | TGCAGTGCATGGACTAGCGGGAGCCCCCGGGAGACCCAGTACTTC | CSAWTSGSPRETQYF
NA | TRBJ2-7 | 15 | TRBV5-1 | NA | TGCGCCAGCAGCTTGGTACAGGGTCACCCCTACGAGCAGTACTTC | CASSLVQGHPYEQYF
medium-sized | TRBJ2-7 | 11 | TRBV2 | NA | TGTGCCAGCAGTCAGAGCGACGAGCAGTACTTC | CASSQSDEQYF
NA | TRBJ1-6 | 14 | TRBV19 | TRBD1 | TGTGCCAGTAGTATAGTGGACAGGGATTCACCCCTCCACTTT | CASSIVDRDSPLHF
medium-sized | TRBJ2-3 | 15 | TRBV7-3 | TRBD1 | TGTGCCAGCAGCTTCACAGGGGTACAGGCAGATACGCAGTATTTT | CASSFTGVQADTQYF
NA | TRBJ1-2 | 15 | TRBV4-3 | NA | TGCGCCAGCAGCCGAATGACGGAGACTAACTATGGCTACACCTTC | CASSRMTETNYGYTF
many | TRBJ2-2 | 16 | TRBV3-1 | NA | TGTGCCAGCAGCGGGCCCGCAGGAGGGACCACCGGGGAGCTGTTTTTT | CASSGPAGGTTGELFF
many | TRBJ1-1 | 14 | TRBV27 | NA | TGTGCCAGCCGGTTCAGGAGGGGGAACACTGAAGCTTTCTTT | CASRFRRGNTEAFF
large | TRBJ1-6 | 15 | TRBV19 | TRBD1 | TGTGCCAGTAGTATGTTGGGACAGTTTAATTCACCCCTCCACTTT | CASSMLGQFNSPLHF
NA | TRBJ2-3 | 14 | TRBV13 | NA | TGTTCCAGCAGCCGCATTCGTATCACAGATACGCAGTATTTT | CSSSRIRITDTQYF